A selection of T cell receptor beta chains follows, all from one sample in a study of T cells after yellow fever vaccination. TCRdb independently ran MiXCR on the 5' RACE reads; one entry per CDR3 protein. This table holds over 65,000 distinct CDR3 sequences, 13% found once. The sample was CD8+ T cells not binding an NS4B(214-222) dextramer, sorted from PBMCs, taken less than 25 days after the first yellow fever vaccination. Receptors were obtained from a man aged 18 to 29 who received the YFV17D yellow fever vaccine. Both conserved end residues are part of each CDR3. Each record gives: J gene, D gene, V gene, clone size, CDR3 DNA, CDR3 protein. D genes are given only for firm matches. Part of the rows lack a size; the others show once, few, many or a class for expanded clones.

J gene: TRBJ1-1
D gene: NA
V gene: TRBV6-2/TRBV6-3
clone size: NA
CDR3 DNA: TGTGCCAGCAACTTGGTGGGGGGCATAACTGAAGCTTTCTTT
CDR3 protein: CASNLVGGITEAFF

J gene: TRBJ2-1
D gene: NA
V gene: TRBV7-8
clone size: NA
CDR3 DNA: TGTGCCAGCGACGGAGGTTTGAATGAGCAGTTCTTC
CDR3 protein: CASDGGLNEQFF

J gene: TRBJ1-2
D gene: NA
V gene: TRBV12-3/TRBV12-4
clone size: few
CDR3 DNA: TGTGCCAGCAGCCAATTCTTCTCGGTTGGGGGGCGCGATGGCTACACCTTC
CDR3 protein: CASSQFFSVGGRDGYTF

J gene: TRBJ1-6
D gene: NA
V gene: TRBV15
clone size: few
CDR3 DNA: TGTGCCACCAGCAGAGTCCCTGCATCCTATAATTCACCCCTCCACTTT
CDR3 protein: CATSRVPASYNSPLHF

J gene: TRBJ2-2
D gene: NA
V gene: TRBV12-5
clone size: NA
CDR3 DNA: TGTGCTAGTGGTTCGCCCGACAGCGCGAACACCGGGGAGCTGTTTTTT
CDR3 protein: CASGSPDSANTGELFF

J gene: TRBJ2-1
D gene: NA
V gene: TRBV12-3/TRBV12-4
clone size: NA
CDR3 DNA: TGTGCCAGCGGGGGTTCTGGTAACAATGAGCAGTTCTTC
CDR3 protein: CASGGSGNNEQFF

J gene: TRBJ2-7
D gene: TRBD2
V gene: TRBV6-5
clone size: many
CDR3 DNA: TGTGCCAGCAGTTACTCGCCGGGCGGGAGCTCCTACGAGCAGTACTTC
CDR3 protein: CASSYSPGGSSYEQYF

J gene: TRBJ1-1
D gene: NA
V gene: TRBV3-1
clone size: few
CDR3 DNA: TGTGCCAGCAGCCAAAATTATAGGAACACTGAAGCTTTCTTT
CDR3 protein: CASSQNYRNTEAFF

J gene: TRBJ2-3
D gene: TRBD2
V gene: TRBV28
clone size: NA
CDR3 DNA: TGTGCCAGCAGTTTATCTGCTAGCGGGGTCGATACGCAGTATTTT
CDR3 protein: CASSLSASGVDTQYF

J gene: TRBJ2-7
D gene: TRBD2
V gene: TRBV6-2/TRBV6-3
clone size: NA
CDR3 DNA: TGTGCCAGCAGTCGAACTAGCGGGGGAATCTACGAGCAGTACTTC
CDR3 protein: CASSRTSGGIYEQYF

J gene: TRBJ2-1
D gene: NA
V gene: TRBV6-5
clone size: NA
CDR3 DNA: TGTGCCAGCAGTTACTCCTGGACTAATGAGCAGTTCTTC
CDR3 protein: CASSYSWTNEQFF

J gene: TRBJ2-7
D gene: NA
V gene: TRBV29-1
clone size: few
CDR3 DNA: TGCAGCGTTGGGGAGCTCTTGGCGGGCTCCTACGAGCAGTACTTC
CDR3 protein: CSVGELLAGSYEQYF

J gene: TRBJ1-1
D gene: NA
V gene: TRBV7-2
clone size: few
CDR3 DNA: TGTGCCAGCAGCTTAGGGCGAAGTAGCACTGAAGCTTTCTTT
CDR3 protein: CASSLGRSSTEAFF

J gene: TRBJ1-3
D gene: TRBD1
V gene: TRBV12-3/TRBV12-4
clone size: few
CDR3 DNA: TGTGCCAGCAGGGCGAACAGGGGTTCCGGAAACACCATATATTTT
CDR3 protein: CASRANRGSGNTIYF

J gene: TRBJ2-6
D gene: NA
V gene: TRBV4-2
clone size: NA
CDR3 DNA: TGTGCCAGCAGCCAAGAAGCAGGGGACGGGGCCAACGTCCTGACTTTC
CDR3 protein: CASSQEAGDGANVLTF

J gene: TRBJ2-1
D gene: NA
V gene: TRBV24-1
clone size: few
CDR3 DNA: TGTGCCACCAGTGATTTCGCGGCGGATGAGCAGTTCTTC
CDR3 protein: CATSDFAADEQFF

J gene: TRBJ2-7
D gene: NA
V gene: TRBV20-1
clone size: NA
CDR3 DNA: TGCAGTGCTAGGCCCGTACAAACCTACGAGCAGTACTTC
CDR3 protein: CSARPVQTYEQYF

J gene: TRBJ2-6
D gene: NA
V gene: TRBV28
clone size: NA
CDR3 DNA: TGTGCCAGCAGTACCCCAATACTAGACAGGATACTCTCTGGGGCCAACGTCCTGACTTTC
CDR3 protein: CASSTPILDRILSGANVLTF

J gene: TRBJ1-1
D gene: TRBD1
V gene: TRBV5-5
clone size: NA
CDR3 DNA: TGTGCCAGCAGCTCGACAGGGGGTGCCACTGAAGCTTTCTTT
CDR3 protein: CASSSTGGATEAFF

J gene: TRBJ2-5
D gene: TRBD2
V gene: TRBV6-5
clone size: NA
CDR3 DNA: TGTGCCAGCGGTACTAGCGGGGGGGTGCCCCAAGAGACCCAGTACTTC
CDR3 protein: CASGTSGGVPQETQYF

J gene: TRBJ1-6
D gene: NA
V gene: TRBV4-1
clone size: NA
CDR3 DNA: TGCGCCAGCAGCCAAGCGGAGCGTAGCTCCTATAATTCACCCCTCCACTTT
CDR3 protein: CASSQAERSSYNSPLHF

J gene: TRBJ2-3
D gene: NA
V gene: TRBV4-1
clone size: NA
CDR3 DNA: TGCGCCAGCAGCCAAGACCGGGGGAGTAGCACAGATACGCAGTATTTT
CDR3 protein: CASSQDRGSSTDTQYF

J gene: TRBJ2-1
D gene: NA
V gene: TRBV21-1
clone size: few
CDR3 DNA: TGTGCCAGCAGCAAGGGACAGGGGGCCGATGAGCAGTTCTTC
CDR3 protein: CASSKGQGADEQFF

J gene: TRBJ2-4
D gene: NA
V gene: TRBV6-4
clone size: few
CDR3 DNA: TGTGCCAGCAGCGAGCAGGACAGCTCAGATGGAGCCAAAAACATTCAGTACTTC
CDR3 protein: CASSEQDSSDGAKNIQYF

J gene: TRBJ2-3
D gene: TRBD1
V gene: TRBV15
clone size: many
CDR3 DNA: TGTGCCACCAGCAGGATGGGGACAGGGCGACCCTACACAGATACGCAGTATTTT
CDR3 protein: CATSRMGTGRPYTDTQYF

J gene: TRBJ2-1
D gene: NA
V gene: TRBV4-1
clone size: NA
CDR3 DNA: TGCGCCAGCAGCCAAGATGGTCAGGGGCCTAGAAATGAGCAGTTCTTC
CDR3 protein: CASSQDGQGPRNEQFF

J gene: TRBJ1-2
D gene: NA
V gene: TRBV5-6
clone size: once
CDR3 DNA: TGTGACAGCAGGGTACCGAACCCTAGACAGGAAAATGGCTACACCTTC
CDR3 protein: CDSRVPNPRQENGYTF

J gene: TRBJ2-7
D gene: NA
V gene: TRBV7-9
clone size: few
CDR3 DNA: TGTGCCAGCAGCGGGCCCTACGAGCAGTACTTC
CDR3 protein: CASSGPYEQYF

J gene: TRBJ1-4
D gene: NA
V gene: TRBV7-6
clone size: NA
CDR3 DNA: TGTGCCAGCAGCTACGGACGTGGCAATGAAAAACTGTTTTTT
CDR3 protein: CASSYGRGNEKLFF

J gene: TRBJ2-2
D gene: NA
V gene: TRBV29-1
clone size: NA
CDR3 DNA: TGCAGCGTTCGAGGAGGGGGTGGTACCGGGGAGCTGTTTTTT
CDR3 protein: CSVRGGGGTGELFF

J gene: TRBJ1-1
D gene: NA
V gene: TRBV28
clone size: few
CDR3 DNA: TGTGCCAGCAGCCTACGGGGGCTCCCTGAAGCTTTCTTT
CDR3 protein: CASSLRGLPEAFF